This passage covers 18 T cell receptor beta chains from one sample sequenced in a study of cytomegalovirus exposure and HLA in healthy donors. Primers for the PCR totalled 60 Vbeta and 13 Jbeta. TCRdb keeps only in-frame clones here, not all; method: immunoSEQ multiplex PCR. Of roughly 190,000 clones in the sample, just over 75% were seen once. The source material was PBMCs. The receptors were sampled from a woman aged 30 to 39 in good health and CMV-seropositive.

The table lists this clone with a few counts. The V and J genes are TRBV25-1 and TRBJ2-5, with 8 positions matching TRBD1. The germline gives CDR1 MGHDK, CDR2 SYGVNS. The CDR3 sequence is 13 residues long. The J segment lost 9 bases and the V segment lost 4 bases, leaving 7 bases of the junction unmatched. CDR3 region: CASSGTGLESQYF. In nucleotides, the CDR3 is TGTGCCAGCAGTGGGACAGGGTTGGAGTCCCAGTACTTC.

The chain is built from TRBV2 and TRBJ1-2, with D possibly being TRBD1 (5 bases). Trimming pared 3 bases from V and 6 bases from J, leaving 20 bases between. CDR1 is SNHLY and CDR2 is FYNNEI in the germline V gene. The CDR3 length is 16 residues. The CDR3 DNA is TGTGCCAGCAGTGAGAGTCTCGGGCAGGGTAGGGATGGCTACACCTTC. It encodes CASSESLGQGRDGYTF.

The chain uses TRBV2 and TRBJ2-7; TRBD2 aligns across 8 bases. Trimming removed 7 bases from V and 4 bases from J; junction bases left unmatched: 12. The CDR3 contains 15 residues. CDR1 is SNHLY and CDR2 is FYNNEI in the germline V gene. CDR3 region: CASKFQRGPGYEQYF. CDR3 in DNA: TGTGCCAGCAAGTTCCAGCGGGGGCCCGGGTACGAGCAGTACTTC.

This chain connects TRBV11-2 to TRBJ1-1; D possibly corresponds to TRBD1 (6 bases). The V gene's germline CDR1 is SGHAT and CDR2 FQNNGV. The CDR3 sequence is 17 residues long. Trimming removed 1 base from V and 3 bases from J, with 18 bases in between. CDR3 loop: CASSLAQGELRDTEAFF. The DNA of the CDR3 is TGTGCCAGCAGCTTAGCACAGGGAGAGTTAAGGGACACTGAAGCTTTCTTT. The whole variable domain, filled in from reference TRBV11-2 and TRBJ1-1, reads EAGVAQSPRYKIIEKRQSVAFWCNPISGHATLYWYQQILGQGPKLLIQFQNNGVVDDSQLPKDRFSAERLKGVDSTLKIQPAKLEDSAVYLCASSLAQGELRDTEAFFGQGTRLTVV.

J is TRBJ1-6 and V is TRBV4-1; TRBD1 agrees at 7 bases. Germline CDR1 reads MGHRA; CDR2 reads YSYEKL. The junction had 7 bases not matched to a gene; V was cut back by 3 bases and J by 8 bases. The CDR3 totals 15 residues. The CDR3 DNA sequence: TGCGCCAGCAGCCAGAGGGGAACAGGGGATTCACCCCTCCACTTT. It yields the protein CASSQRGTGDSPLHF.

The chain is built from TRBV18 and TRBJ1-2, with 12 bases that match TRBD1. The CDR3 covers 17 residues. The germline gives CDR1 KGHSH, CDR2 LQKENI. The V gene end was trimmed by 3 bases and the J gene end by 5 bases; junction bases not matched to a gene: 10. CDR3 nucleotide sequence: TGTGCCAGCTCACCTTATGGGACAGGGGGCACCCCTTATGGCTACACCTTC. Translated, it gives CASSPYGTGGTPYGYTF. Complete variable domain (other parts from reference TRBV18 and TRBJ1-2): NAGVMQNPRHLVRRRGQEARLRCSPMKGHSHVYWYRQLPEEGLKFMVYLQKENIIDESGMPKERFSAEFPKEGPSILRIQQVVRGDSAAYFCASSPYGTGGTPYGYTFGSGTRLTVV.

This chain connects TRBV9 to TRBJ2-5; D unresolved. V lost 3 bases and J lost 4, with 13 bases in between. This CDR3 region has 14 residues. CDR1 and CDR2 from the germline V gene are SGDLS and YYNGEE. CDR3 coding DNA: TGTGCCAGCAGCGCGCAGACGGAGAGAGAGACCCAGTACTTC. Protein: CASSAQTERETQYF. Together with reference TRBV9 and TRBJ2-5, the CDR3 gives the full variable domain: DSGVTQTPKHLITATGQRVTLRCSPRSGDLSVYWYQQSLDQGLQFLIQYYNGEERAKGNILERFSAQQFPDLHSELNLSSLELGDSALYFCASSAQTERETQYFGPGTRLLVL.

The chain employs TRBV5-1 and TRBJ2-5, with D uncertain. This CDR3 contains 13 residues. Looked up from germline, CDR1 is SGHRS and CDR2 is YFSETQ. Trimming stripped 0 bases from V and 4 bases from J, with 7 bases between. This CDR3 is CASSLGQLETQYF. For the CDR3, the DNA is TGCGCCAGCAGCTTGGGCCAGTTAGAGACCCAGTACTTC.

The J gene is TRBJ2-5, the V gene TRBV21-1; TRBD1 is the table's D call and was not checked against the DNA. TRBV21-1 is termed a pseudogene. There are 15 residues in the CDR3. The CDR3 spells CASSGPGTPQETQYF. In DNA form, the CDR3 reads TGTGCCAGCAGCGGCCCCGGGACACCACAAGAGACCCAGTACTTC.

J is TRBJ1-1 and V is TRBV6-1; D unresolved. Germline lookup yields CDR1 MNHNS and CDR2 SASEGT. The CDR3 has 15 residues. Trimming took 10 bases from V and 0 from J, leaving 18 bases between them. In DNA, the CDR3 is TGTGCCACCTCAAAAGTTCTGACTTTGAACACTGAAGCTTTCTTT. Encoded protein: CATSKVLTLNTEAFF.

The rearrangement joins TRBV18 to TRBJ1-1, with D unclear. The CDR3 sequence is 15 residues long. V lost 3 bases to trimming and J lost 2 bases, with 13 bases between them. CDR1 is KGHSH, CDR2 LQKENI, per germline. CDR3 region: CASSPPGNGNTEAFF. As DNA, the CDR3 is TGTGCCAGCTCACCCCCGGGGAATGGAAACACTGAAGCTTTCTTT.

The CDR3 nucleotides read TGTGCCAGCATCGGGAGGGCCTTGAACACTGAAGCTTTCTTT. It specifies CASIGRALNTEAFF. The rearrangement links TRBV2 to TRBJ1-1, with D uncertain. The germline CDR1 and CDR2 sequences are SNHLY and FYNNEI. There are 14 residues in the CDR3. Trimming pared 7 bases from V and 0 bases from J, leaving 12 bases between.

The DNA for the CDR3 is TGCGCCAGCAGCTTGGACAGCACGGCCGCCTACGAGCAGTACTTC. Protein: CASSLDSTAAYEQYF. The chain uses TRBV5-1 and TRBJ2-7; D gene unclear. The CDR3 sequence is 15 residues long. V was cut by 0 bases and J by 2 bases, with 12 bases left in between. CDR1 is SGHRS and CDR2 is YFSETQ in the germline V gene.

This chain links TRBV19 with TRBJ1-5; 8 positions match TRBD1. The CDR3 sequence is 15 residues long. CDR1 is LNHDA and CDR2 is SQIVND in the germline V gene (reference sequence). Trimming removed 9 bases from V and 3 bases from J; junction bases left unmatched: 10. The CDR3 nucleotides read TGTGCCAGCCGGTGGAGGGACAGGCACAATCAGCCCCAGCATTTT. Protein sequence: CASRWRDRHNQPQHF.

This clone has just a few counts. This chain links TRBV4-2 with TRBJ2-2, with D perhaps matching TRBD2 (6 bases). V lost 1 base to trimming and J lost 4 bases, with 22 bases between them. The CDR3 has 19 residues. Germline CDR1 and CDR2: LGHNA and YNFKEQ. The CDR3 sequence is CASSQVVLRSSAGTGELFF. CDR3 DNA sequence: TGTGCCAGCAGCCAAGTGGTTTTACGTTCTAGCGCTGGCACCGGGGAGCTGTTTTTT.

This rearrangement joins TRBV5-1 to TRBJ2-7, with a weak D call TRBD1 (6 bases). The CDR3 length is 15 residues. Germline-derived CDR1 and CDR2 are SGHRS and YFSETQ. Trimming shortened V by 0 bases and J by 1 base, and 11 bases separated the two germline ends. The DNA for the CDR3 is TGCGCCAGCAGCTTGGACAGGGTGAAGTCCTACGAGCAGTACTTC. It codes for CASSLDRVKSYEQYF.

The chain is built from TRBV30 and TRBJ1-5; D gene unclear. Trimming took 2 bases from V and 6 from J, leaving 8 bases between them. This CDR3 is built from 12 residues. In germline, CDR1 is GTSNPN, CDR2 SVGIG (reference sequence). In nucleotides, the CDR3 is TGTGCCTGGAGTCCGGGGAGTCAGCCCCAGCATTTT. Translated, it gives CAWSPGSQPQHF. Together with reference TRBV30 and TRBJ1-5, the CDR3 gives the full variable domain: SQTIHQWPATLVQPVGSPLSLECTVEGTSNPNLYWYRQAAGRGLQLLFYSVGIGQISSEVPQNLSASRPQDRQFILSSKKLLLSDSGFYLCAWSPGSQPQHFGDGTRLSIL.

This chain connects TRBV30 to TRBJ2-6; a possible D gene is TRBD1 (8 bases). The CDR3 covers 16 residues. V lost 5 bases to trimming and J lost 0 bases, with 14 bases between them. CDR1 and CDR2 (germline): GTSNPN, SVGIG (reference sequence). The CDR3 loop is CAWGGDRSSGANVLTF. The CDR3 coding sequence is TGTGCCTGGGGGGGGGACAGGTCCTCTGGGGCCAACGTCCTGACTTTC.